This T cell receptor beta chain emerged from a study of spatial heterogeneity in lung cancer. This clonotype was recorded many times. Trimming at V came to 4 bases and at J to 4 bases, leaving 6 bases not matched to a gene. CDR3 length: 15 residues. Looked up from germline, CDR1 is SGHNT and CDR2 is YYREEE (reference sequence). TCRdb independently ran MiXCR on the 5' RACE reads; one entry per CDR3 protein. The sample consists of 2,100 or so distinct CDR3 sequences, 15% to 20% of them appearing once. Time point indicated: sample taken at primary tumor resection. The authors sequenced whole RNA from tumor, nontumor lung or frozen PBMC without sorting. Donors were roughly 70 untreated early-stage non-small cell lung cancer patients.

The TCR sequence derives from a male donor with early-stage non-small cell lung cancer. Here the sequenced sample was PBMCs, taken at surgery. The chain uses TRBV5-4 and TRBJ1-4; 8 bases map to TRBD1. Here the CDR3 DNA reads TGTGCCAGCAGCAGCCTACAGGGGGATAATGAAAAACTGTTTTTT. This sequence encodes CASSSLQGDNEKLFF.